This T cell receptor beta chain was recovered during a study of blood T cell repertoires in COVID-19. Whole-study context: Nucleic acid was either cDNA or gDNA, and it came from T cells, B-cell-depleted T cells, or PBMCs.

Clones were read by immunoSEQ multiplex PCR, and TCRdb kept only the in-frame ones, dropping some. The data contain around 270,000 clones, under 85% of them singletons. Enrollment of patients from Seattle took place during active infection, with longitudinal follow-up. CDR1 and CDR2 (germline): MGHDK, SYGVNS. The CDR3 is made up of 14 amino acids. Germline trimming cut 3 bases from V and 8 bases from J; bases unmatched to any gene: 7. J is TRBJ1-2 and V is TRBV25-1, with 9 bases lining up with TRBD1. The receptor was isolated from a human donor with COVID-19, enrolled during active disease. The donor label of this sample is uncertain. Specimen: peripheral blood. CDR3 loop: CASSEPGQGWGYTF. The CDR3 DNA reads TGTGCCAGCAGTGAGCCGGGACAGGGATGGGGCTACACCTTC.